A selection of T cell receptor beta chains follows, all from one sample in a study of cytomegalovirus exposure and HLA in healthy donors. Only in-frame clones appear in the TCRdb table, and some are missing; sequencing was by immunoSEQ multiplex PCR. This repertoire includes approximately 200,000 clones. The sample was PBMCs. The receptors shown here come from a boy between 10 and 17 years old in good health and CMV-seronegative. CDR3s include the opening cysteine and the closing phenylalanine or tryptophan. D genes are given only for firm matches.

>TRBJ1-2|TRBV27|TRBD1
CASRFHRDRGEYGYTF
TGTGCCAGCAGATTCCACCGGGACAGGGGGGAATATGGCTACACCTTC
>TRBJ2-3|TRBV28|TRBD2
CASSTEGLAAGSDTQYF
TGTGCCAGCAGTACGGAAGGACTAGCGGCGGGCTCAGATACGCAGTATTTT
>TRBJ2-1|TRBV4-2|TRBD2
CASSLVAGGRGNEQFF
TGTGCCAGCAGCTTGGTAGCGGGGGGGCGGGGGAATGAGCAGTTCTTC
>TRBJ1-5|TRBV6-5|.
CASSHRESRNQPQHF
TGTGCCAGCAGTCACAGGGAAAGTAGAAATCAGCCCCAGCATTTT
>TRBJ2-7|TRBV7-2|.
CASSSLRGEQYF
TGTGCCAGCAGCTCCCTCCGGGGCGAGCAGTACTTC
>TRBJ2-7|TRBV5-6|.
CASSYLTGEHEQYF
TGTGCCAGCAGCTACCTGACAGGTGAGCACGAGCAGTACTTC
>TRBJ1-1|TRBV14|.
CASSHGGVMTEAFF
TGTGCCAGCAGCCACGGGGGGGTGATGACTGAAGCTTTCTTT
>TRBJ2-3|TRBV25-1|TRBD2
CASSGAGGSDGDTQYF
TGTGCCAGCAGTGGGGCCGGGGGGTCTGACGGGGATACGCAGTATTTT
>TRBJ1-6|TRBV29-1|.
CSVEDRQRDNSPLHF
TGCAGCGTTGAAGATAGGCAGCGAGATAATTCACCCCTCCACTTT
>TRBJ1-4|TRBV27|.
CASRPPQGKLFF
TGTGCCAGCAGACCCCCTCAGGGAAAACTGTTTTTT
>TRBJ1-5|TRBV5-4|.
CASSLARGDNQPQHF
TGTGCCAGCAGCTTGGCCAGGGGTGACAATCAGCCCCAGCATTTT
>TRBJ1-1|TRBV29-1|.
CSVMDGGWTEAFF
TGCAGCGTTATGGATGGGGGGTGGACTGAAGCTTTCTTT
>TRBJ1-6|TRBV7-2|.
CASSLDRVSPLHF
TGTGCCAGCAGCTTAGACAGGGTTTCACCCCTCCACTTT
>TRBJ2-3|TRBV9|.
CASSVILTDTQYF
TGTGCCAGCAGCGTAATACTCACAGATACGCAGTATTTT
>TRBJ1-5|TRBV28|.
CASSPGTLHSNQPQHF
TGTGCCAGCAGTCCTGGGACACTCCATAGCAATCAGCCCCAGCATTTT
>TRBJ2-3|TRBV19|TRBD1
CASCQGTGETDTQYF
TGTGCCAGTTGCCAGGGGACAGGGGAAACAGATACGCAGTATTTT
>TRBJ2-7|TRBV19|.
CASSIGLGFYEQYF
TGTGCCAGTAGTATTGGGCTTGGTTTCTACGAGCAGTACTTC
>TRBJ2-2|TRBV14|.
CASSQQYTGELFF
TGTGCCAGCAGCCAACAGTACACCGGGGAGCTGTTTTTT